Given below is one T cell receptor (beta chain) in context. The data were obtained in a study of T cells in tuberculosis. Sequencing was performed with immunoSEQ multiplex PCR; in TCRdb, only in-frame clones are kept and a portion is missing. The sample lists 30,000 or so clones; almost 90% were seen once. The CDR3 is 14 residues long. Germline V gives CDR1 KGHSH, CDR2 LQKENI. The V end was cut by 3 bases, the J end by 3 bases, with 9 bases between. The clonotype comes from a donor aged 10-30 years with latent tuberculosis or without tuberculosis infection. Input material: PBMCs. This chain links TRBV18 with TRBJ2-1, with D maybe TRBD1 (6 bases). The DNA for the CDR3 is TGTGCCAGCTCACCCGGACAGAACTACAATGAGCAGTTCTTC. It yields the protein CASSPGQNYNEQFF.